The 5 T cell receptor beta chains below were found in one sample sequenced in a study of cytomegalovirus exposure and HLA in healthy donors. 60 Vbeta and 13 Jbeta primers were used in PCR. Assay: immunoSEQ multiplex PCR; the TCRdb copy retains only in-frame clones and omits some. This sample's clone table lists about 200,000 clones. Sequences were obtained from PBMCs. These receptors were taken from a boy aged 5-17 years in good health and CMV-seronegative.

The CDR3 sequence is CASSLGTGGSYEQYF. The CDR3 DNA follows: TGTGCCAGCAGCTTAGGGACAGGGGGTTCCTACGAGCAGTACTTC. This rearrangement joins TRBV5-4 to TRBJ2-7; 11 bases agree with TRBD1. Looked up from germline, CDR1 is SGHNT and CDR2 is YYREEE (reference sequence). V lost 2 bases, J lost 1 base, and 2 bases stayed unmatched. The CDR3 contains 15 residues.

The chain links TRBV19 to TRBJ2-5, with 9 bases fitting TRBD1. The J segment lost 1 base and the V segment lost 5 bases, leaving 5 bases of the junction unmatched. Germline V gene lookup returns CDR1 LNHDA and CDR2 SQIVND (reference sequence). The CDR3 loop spans 15 amino acids. CDR3 bases: TGTGCCAGTAGTCTTGTGACAGGGGGCCAAGAGACCCAGTACTTC. It encodes CASSLVTGGQETQYF.

The J gene is TRBJ1-1, the V gene TRBV10-1; 7 bases agree with TRBD1. The CDR3 runs 16 residues. Germline V lookup: CDR1 WNHNN, CDR2 SYGVQD (reference sequence). Trimming took 6 bases from V and 5 from J; bases not matched to a gene: 15. DNA of the CDR3: TGCGCCAGCAGCCTCGGGACAGCCCGAATGGGGACTGAAGCTTTCTTT. Translation: CASSLGTARMGTEAFF.

The CDR3 is CASRTTGGRNEQFF. CDR3 sequence (DNA): TGTGCCAGTAGGACGACAGGGGGTAGGAATGAGCAGTTCTTC. The chain employs TRBV19 and TRBJ2-1, with 9 bases identical to TRBD1. With V trimmed by 6 bases and J by 7 bases, 7 bases remained unmatched. CDR1 LNHDA and CDR2 SQIVND come from the germline V gene (reference sequence). This CDR3 is built from 14 residues.

The gene calls are TRBV18 and TRBJ2-6; D unclear. Trimming cost V 1 base and J 0 bases, with 16 bases left between them. CDR1 and CDR2 (germline): KGHSH, LQKENI. This CDR3 is built from 19 residues. The CDR3 region has the DNA TGTGCCAGCTCACCACGGTTGGCAGGAAATTCCTCTGGGGCCAACGTCCTGACTTTC. Its protein is CASSPRLAGNSSGANVLTF. Variable domain in full (rest from reference TRBV18 and TRBJ2-6): NAGVMQNPRHLVRRRGQEARLRCSPMKGHSHVYWYRQLPEEGLKFMVYLQKENIIDESGMPKERFSAEFPKEGPSILRIQQVVRGDSAAYFCASSPRLAGNSSGANVLTFGAGSRLTVL.